The 8 T cell receptor beta chains presented below share a single source sample, sequenced in a study of cytomegalovirus exposure and HLA in healthy donors (dated by TCRdb to 2017 to 2019). The library was obtained by the immunoSEQ multiplex PCR assay. For the multiplex PCR, a mixture combining 60 forward primers for TCR Vbeta segments and 13 reverse primers for TCR Jbeta segments was used. TCRdb stores this immuneACCESS table with in-frame sequences only. Part of the clones is absent; in the studies checked, under half of the shortfall reflects unresolved V genes, and no reason is known for the rest. Here the sample has around 120,000 clones; approximately 70% occur a single time. Over 3.5% of the sample lies in the top ten. Source material: PBMCs. The receptors were gathered from a man aged 25-40 years in good health and CMV-seropositive.

The chain uses TRBV7-9 and TRBJ1-2; 12 bases fit TRBD1. The ends lost 5 bases at V and 4 bases at J; junction bases unmatched: 5. CDR3 length equals 15 residues. Germline assignment: CDR1 SEHNR and CDR2 FQNEAQ (reference sequence). CDR3 nucleotide sequence: TGTGCCAGCAGCGTCGGGACAGGGGGCGGCTATGGCTACACCTTC. Translating it yields CASSVGTGGGYGYTF.

The chain links TRBV6-1 to TRBJ1-1, with 9 positions matching TRBD1. In germline, CDR1 is MNHNS, CDR2 SASEGT. V lost 8 bases to trimming and J lost 3 bases; unmatched junction nucleotides: 10. The CDR3 extends over 15 amino acids. As DNA, the CDR3 is TGTGCCAGCCGGGACAGGGATGGGGGTTACACTGAAGCTTTCTTT. It translates to CASRDRDGGYTEAFF.

The rearrangement links TRBV5-1 to TRBJ2-1; D is perhaps TRBD1 (5 bases). Germline lookup yields CDR1 SGHRS and CDR2 YFSETQ. The CDR3 consists of 13 residues. V dropped 2 bases and J dropped 3 bases, with 6 bases sitting between them. CDR3 amino acids: CASSLQDYNEQFF. The CDR3 bases are TGCGCCAGCAGCTTACAGGACTACAATGAGCAGTTCTTC.

This chain connects TRBV15 to TRBJ2-5; TRBD1 aligns across 10 bases. The germline gives CDR1 LNHNV, CDR2 YYDKDF (reference sequence). V was pared by 5 bases and J by 5 bases, with 14 bases of the junction left unmatched. The CDR3 runs 17 residues. The CDR3 nucleotides are TGTGCCACCAGCGGGGATCCCGGGACAGGGGACTGGGAGACCCAGTACTTC. Residues: CATSGDPGTGDWETQYF.

This chain connects TRBV6-5 to TRBJ2-1, with 13 bases lining up with TRBD2. The CDR3 covers 16 residues. The germline CDR1 and CDR2 sequences are MNHEY and SVGAGI. The V and J ends lost 4 bases and 3 bases, in that order; junction bases with no gene match: 3. The CDR3 region has the DNA TGTGCCAGCAGTTCGCGGACTAGCGGGGGCTACAATGAGCAGTTCTTC. It codes for CASSSRTSGGYNEQFF.

CDR3 coding DNA: TGTGCCAGCAGCTCCTTAGCGGGGGGGAGCTCCTACGAGCAGTACTTC. As protein: CASSSLAGGSSYEQYF. The rearrangement links TRBV7-9 to TRBJ2-7; 11 bases align to TRBD2. Germline CDR1 reads SEHNR; CDR2 reads FQNEAQ (reference sequence). J gave up 0 bases and V 4 bases, and 5 bases lay outside the gene matches. The CDR3 length is 16 residues. The whole variable domain, remainder taken from reference TRBV7-9 and TRBJ2-7, is DTGVSQNPRHKITKRGQNVTFRCDPISEHNRLYWYRQTLGQGPEFLTYFQNEAQLEKSRLLSDRFSAERPKGSFSTLEIQRTEQGDSAMYLCASSSLAGGSSYEQYFGPGTRLTVT.

The chain has TRBV12-5 and TRBJ2-3; TRBD1 aligns across 8 bases. V shed 3 bases and J 1 base; nucleotides not matched to a gene: 9. Germline CDR1 reads LGHNT; CDR2 reads FRNRAP. The CDR3 sequence is 17 residues long. This CDR3 is CASGLVVGGQGTDTQYF. Written as DNA, the CDR3 is TGTGCTAGTGGTTTAGTAGTAGGGGGACAGGGCACAGATACGCAGTATTTT. The full variable domain, in which reference TRBV12-5 and TRBJ2-3 provide the parts outside the CDR3, is DARVTQTPRHKVTEMGQEVTMRCQPILGHNTVFWYRQTMMQGLELLAYFRNRAPLDDSGMPKDRFSAEMPDATLATLKIQPSEPRDSAVYFCASGLVVGGQGTDTQYFGPGTRLTVL.

The chain carries TRBV4-2 and TRBJ2-1, with D maybe TRBD2 (6 bases). The CDR3 extends over 15 amino acids. Trimming cost V 0 bases and J 9 bases, with 15 bases left between them. Germline lookup yields CDR1 LGHNA and CDR2 YNFKEQ. CDR3 nucleotides: TGTGCCAGCAGCCAAGACTACGGGGGATCCGCTGAGCAGTTCTTC. Its protein is CASSQDYGGSAEQFF.